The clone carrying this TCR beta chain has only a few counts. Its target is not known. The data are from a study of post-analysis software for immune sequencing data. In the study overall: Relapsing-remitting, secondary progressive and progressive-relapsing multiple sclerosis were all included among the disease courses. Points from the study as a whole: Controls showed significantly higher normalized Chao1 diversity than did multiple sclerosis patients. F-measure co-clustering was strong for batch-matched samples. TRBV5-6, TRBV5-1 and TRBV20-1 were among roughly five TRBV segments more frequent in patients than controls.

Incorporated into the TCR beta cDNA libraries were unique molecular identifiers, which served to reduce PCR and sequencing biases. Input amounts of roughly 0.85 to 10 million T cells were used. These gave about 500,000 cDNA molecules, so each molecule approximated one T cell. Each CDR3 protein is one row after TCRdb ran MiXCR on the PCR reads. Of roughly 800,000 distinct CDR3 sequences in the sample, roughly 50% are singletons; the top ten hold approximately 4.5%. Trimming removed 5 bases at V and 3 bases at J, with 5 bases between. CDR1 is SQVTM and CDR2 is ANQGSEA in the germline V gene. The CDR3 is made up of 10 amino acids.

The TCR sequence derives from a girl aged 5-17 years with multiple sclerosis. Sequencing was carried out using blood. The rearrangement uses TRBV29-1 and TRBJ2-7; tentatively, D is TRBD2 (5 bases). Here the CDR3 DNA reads TGCAGCGTTCGGGGCTACGAGCAGTACTTC. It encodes CSVRGYEQYF.